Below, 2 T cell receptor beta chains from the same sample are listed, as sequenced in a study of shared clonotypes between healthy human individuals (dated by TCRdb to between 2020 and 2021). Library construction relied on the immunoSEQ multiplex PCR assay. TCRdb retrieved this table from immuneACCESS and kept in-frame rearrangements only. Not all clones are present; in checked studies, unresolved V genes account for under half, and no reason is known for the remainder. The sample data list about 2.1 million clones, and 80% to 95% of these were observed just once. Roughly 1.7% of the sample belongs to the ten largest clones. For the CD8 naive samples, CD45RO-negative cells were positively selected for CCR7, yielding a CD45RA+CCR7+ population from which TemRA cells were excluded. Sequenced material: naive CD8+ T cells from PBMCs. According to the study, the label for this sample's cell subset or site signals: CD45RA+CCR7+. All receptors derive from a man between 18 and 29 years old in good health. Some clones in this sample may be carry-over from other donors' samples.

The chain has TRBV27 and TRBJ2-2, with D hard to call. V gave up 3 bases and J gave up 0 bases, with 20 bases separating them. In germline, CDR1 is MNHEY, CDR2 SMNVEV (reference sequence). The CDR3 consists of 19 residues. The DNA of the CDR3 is TGTGCCAGCAGTTTGGTGGGTCGGACCAGCCCTACGAACACCGGGGAGCTGTTTTTT. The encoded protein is CASSLVGRTSPTNTGELFF.

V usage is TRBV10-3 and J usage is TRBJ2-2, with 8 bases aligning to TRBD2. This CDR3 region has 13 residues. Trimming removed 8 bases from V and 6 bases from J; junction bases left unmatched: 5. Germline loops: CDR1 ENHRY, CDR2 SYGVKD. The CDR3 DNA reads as TGTGCCATCGGAGTAGCGGGACCCGGGGAGCTGTTTTTT. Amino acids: CAIGVAGPGELFF.